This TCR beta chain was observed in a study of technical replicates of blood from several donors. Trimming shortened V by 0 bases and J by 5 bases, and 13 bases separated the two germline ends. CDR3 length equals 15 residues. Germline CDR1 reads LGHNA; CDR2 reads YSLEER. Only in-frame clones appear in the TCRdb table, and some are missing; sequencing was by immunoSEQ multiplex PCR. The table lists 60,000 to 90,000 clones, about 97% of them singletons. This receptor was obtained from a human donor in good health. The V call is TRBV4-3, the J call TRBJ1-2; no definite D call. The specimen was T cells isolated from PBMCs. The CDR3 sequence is CASSQDPSRKYGYTF. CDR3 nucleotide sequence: TGCGCCAGCAGCCAAGATCCGAGCAGGAAATATGGCTACACCTTC.